This T cell receptor (beta chain) was observed in a study of T cell responses to AZD1222 COVID-19 vaccine. Trimming shortened V by 6 bases and J by 6 bases, and 9 bases separated the two germline ends. This CDR3 is 13 amino acids long. The germline gives CDR1 MDHEN, CDR2 SYDVKM. Repertoires were generated with immunoSEQ multiplex PCR, while TCRdb's copy carries only in-frame clones and drops some. The sample lists some 200,000 clones, roughly nine tenths seen once, with approximately 3.4% in the top ten. Study results and caveats: Following two doses of AZD1222, Spike-specific TCR breadth and depth rose. Recipients of AZD1222 seropositive at baseline numbered only 5 or 6. White British people made up most donors, females outnumbered males, and clonal diversity was possibly underestimated. CD4 TCRs covered the whole spike, strongest at regions 160-218 and 743-854.

A word on this clone: The antigen is unknown.

The receptor's source is an adult who received the AZD1222 COVID-19 vaccine. The input for sequencing was peripheral blood, taken 28 days after the second AZD1222 dose. V usage is TRBV28 and J usage is TRBJ1-6; the D gene is possibly TRBD1 (5 bases). CDR3 nucleotides: TGTGCCAGCAGGCCAGGGATTAATTCACCCCTCCACTTT. Its translation is CASRPGINSPLHF.